A selection of T cell receptor beta chains follows, all from one sample in a study of blood T cells in healthy people across ages. TCRdb passed the 5' RACE reads through MiXCR, listing each CDR3 protein once. The sample lists fewer than 950,000 distinct CDR3 sequences, less than 70% occurring once. Input material: blood. The receptors originated from a man aged 80 or over in good health. CDR3s include the opening cysteine and the closing phenylalanine or tryptophan. The D gene is left open where the match is weak. Clone size is not always given. Where it is, it says once, few, many or a class for expanded clones.

>-|-|TRBV29-1|TRBJ2-3
CSVEELGWRGSTDTQYF
TGCAGCGTTGAAGAGTTGGGCTGGCGGGGTAGCACAGATACGCAGTATTTT
>TRBD1|-|TRBV24-1|TRBJ2-7
CATSDPRQGGYEQYF
TGTGCCACCAGTGATCCCCGACAGGGTGGTTACGAGCAGTACTTC
>-|-|TRBV27|TRBJ2-3
CASSLTKPGTDTQYF
TGTGCCAGCAGTCTGACAAAACCTGGTACAGATACGCAGTATTTT
>TRBD1|once|TRBV11-1|TRBJ2-3
CASSIRQGTANRYAYF
TGTGCCAGCAGCATCCGACAGGGGACAGCTAACAGATACGCGTATTTT
>-|-|TRBV28|TRBJ1-2
CASSGSRNYGYTF
TGTGCCAGCAGTGGGAGTAGGAACTATGGCTACACCTTC
>-|-|TRBV20-1|TRBJ2-7
CSAQPESSYEQYF
TGCAGTGCTCAGCCAGAGAGCTCCTACGAGCAGTACTTC
>TRBD2|-|TRBV6-2/TRBV6-3|TRBJ2-7
CASSYGYRAGGVNEQYF
TGTGCCAGCAGTTACGGTTATCGGGCGGGAGGTGTCAACGAGCAGTACTTC
>-|few|TRBV6-2/TRBV6-3|TRBJ2-5
CASRSSAQTQYF
TGTGCCAGCAGATCTAGCGCACAGACCCAGTACTTC
>TRBD1|-|TRBV28|TRBJ1-1
CASKGDRATNTEAFF
TGTGCCAGCAAGGGAGACAGGGCCACGAACACTGAAGCTTTCTTT
>TRBD2|-|TRBV10-1|TRBJ2-1
CASSKTSGNNEQFF
TGCGCCAGCAGCAAGACAAGCGGGAACAATGAGCAGTTCTTC
>-|-|TRBV5-1|TRBJ2-3
CASSFDSPSDTQYF
TGCGCCAGCAGCTTCGACTCCCCGTCGGATACGCAGTATTTT
>TRBD2|-|TRBV5-6|TRBJ2-5
CASSSRLAGVEETQYF
TGTGCCAGCAGCTCGCGACTAGCGGGAGTTGAGGAGACCCAGTACTTC
>-|-|TRBV9|TRBJ2-7
CASSVAGGPYEQYF
TGTGCCAGCAGCGTAGCTGGAGGACCCTACGAGCAGTACTTC
>TRBD1|-|TRBV20-1|TRBJ2-7
CSARGQGGYEQYF
TGCAGTGCCAGGGGACAGGGGGGCTACGAGCAGTACTTC
>TRBD2|-|TRBV6-2/TRBV6-3|TRBJ2-3
CASSQTSGHRDAYF
TGTGCCAGCAGCCAAACTAGCGGGCACAGAGACGCGTATTTT
>TRBD2|few|TRBV12-3/TRBV12-4|TRBJ2-5
CASSLALSGSAETQYF
TGTGCCAGCAGTTTAGCGCTAAGCGGGAGCGCAGAGACCCAGTACTTC
>-|-|TRBV5-1|TRBJ2-5
CASSLRGEGVETQYF
TGCGCCAGCAGCTTGAGGGGAGAGGGCGTGGAGACCCAGTACTTC
>TRBD1|once|TRBV6-5|TRBJ2-5
CASSLRTGTHPNERYF
TGTGCCAGCAGCCTGAGGACAGGCACGCATCCTAATGAGCGGTACTTC
>-|few|TRBV5-1|TRBJ2-1
CASGAPTDHNEQFF
TGCGCCAGCGGCGCCCCGACGGATCACAATGAGCAGTTCTTC
>TRBD2|few|TRBV7-2|TRBJ2-7
CASSLSRGGRVHEQYF
TGTGCCAGCAGCTTATCCCGCGGCGGGAGGGTCCACGAGCAGTACTTC
>-|-|TRBV9|TRBJ1-2
CASSLPADGYTF
TGTGCCAGCAGCCTACCGGCGGATGGCTACACCTTC
>-|-|TRBV24-1|TRBJ2-3
CATSRDLPTDTQYF
TGTGCCACCAGCCGGGACCTTCCCACAGATACGCAGTATTTT
>-|once|TRBV3-1|TRBJ1-5
CASSQGGVHQPQHF
TGTGCCAGCAGCCAAGGGGGGGTTCATCAGCCCCAGCATTTT
>TRBD1|-|TRBV24-1|TRBJ2-5
CATSEGQGAREETQYF
TGTGCCACCAGTGAGGGGCAGGGGGCACGGGAAGAGACCCAGTACTTC